These T cell receptor beta chains were read from a single sample in a study of control samples from healthy donors and cancer patients. Here immunoSEQ multiplex PCR was the method, and the copy in TCRdb shows in-frame clones only, minus some. The sample carries roughly 450,000 clones, 90% recorded once. The sample taken for sequencing was PBMCs. The receptors originated from a man in his forties with head and neck cancer. Both conserved end residues are part of each CDR3.

TRBV27,TRBJ2-1,CASSLFSGTLSSYNEQFF
TRBV14,TRBJ2-7,CASSPLDRPYEQYF
TRBV28,TRBJ2-7,CASSLTSLRNYEQYF
TRBV7-8,TRBJ1-6,CASSPRDRGNFLEGDKPHGSPLHF
TRBV19,TRBJ2-2,CASSILTSEGAGELFF
TRBV2,TRBJ2-1,CVTSGQVGNEQFF
TRBV4-3,TRBJ2-2,CASSPLAGGHTGELFF
TRBV7-2,TRBJ1-2,CASRDGTVPFYGYTF
TRBV5-1,TRBJ2-3,CASSLTGASTDTQYF
TRBV9,TRBJ2-2,CASSPAGRTSGTGELFF